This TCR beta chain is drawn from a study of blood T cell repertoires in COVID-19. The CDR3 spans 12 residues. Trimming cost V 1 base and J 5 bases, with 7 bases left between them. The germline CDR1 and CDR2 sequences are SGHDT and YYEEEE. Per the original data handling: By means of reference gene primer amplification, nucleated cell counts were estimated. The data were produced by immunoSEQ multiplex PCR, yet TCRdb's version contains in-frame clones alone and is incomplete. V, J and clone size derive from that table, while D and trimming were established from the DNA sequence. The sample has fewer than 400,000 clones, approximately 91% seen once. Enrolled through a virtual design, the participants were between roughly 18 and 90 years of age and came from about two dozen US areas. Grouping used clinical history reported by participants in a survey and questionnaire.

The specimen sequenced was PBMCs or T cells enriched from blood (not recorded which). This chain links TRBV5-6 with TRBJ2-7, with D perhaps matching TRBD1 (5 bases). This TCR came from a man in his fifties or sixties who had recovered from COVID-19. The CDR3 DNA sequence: TGTGCCAGCAGCTTGATAGGGGACGAGCAGTACTTC. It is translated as CASSLIGDEQYF.